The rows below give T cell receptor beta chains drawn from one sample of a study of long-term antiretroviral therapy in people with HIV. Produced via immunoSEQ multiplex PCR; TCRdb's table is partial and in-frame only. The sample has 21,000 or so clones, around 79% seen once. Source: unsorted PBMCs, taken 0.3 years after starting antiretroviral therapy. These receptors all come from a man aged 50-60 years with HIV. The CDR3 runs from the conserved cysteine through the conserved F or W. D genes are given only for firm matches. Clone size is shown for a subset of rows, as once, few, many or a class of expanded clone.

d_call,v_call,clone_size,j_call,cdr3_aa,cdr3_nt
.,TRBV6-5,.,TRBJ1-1,CASSYSTLNTEAFF,TGTGCCAGCAGTTACTCGACTTTGAACACTGAAGCTTTCTTT
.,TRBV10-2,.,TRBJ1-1,CASKDSRVNTEAFF,TGCGCCAGTAAGGACAGCAGGGTCAACACTGAAGCTTTCTTT
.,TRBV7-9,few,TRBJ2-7,CASSLGSGEQYF,TGTGCCAGCAGCTTAGGGTCGGGCGAGCAGTACTTC
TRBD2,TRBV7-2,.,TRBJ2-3,CASSPTGGASGRSTDTQYF,TGTGCCAGCAGCCCTACCGGGGGGGCTAGCGGCCGTTCCACAGATACGCAGTATTTT
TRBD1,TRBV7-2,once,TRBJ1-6,CASAGGSGSPLHF,TGTGCCAGTGCAGGGGGATCGGGGTCACCCCTCCACTTT
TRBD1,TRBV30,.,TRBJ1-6,CAWTPQGGGNSPLHF,TGTGCCTGGACACCACAGGGGGGCGGCAATTCACCCCTCCACTTT
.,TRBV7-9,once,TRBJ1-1,CASSPGFKNTEAFF,TGTGCCAGCAGCCCGGGATTTAAAAACACTGAAGCTTTCTTT
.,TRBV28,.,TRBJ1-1,CASSLGSGGNTEAFF,TGTGCCAGCAGTTTAGGAAGTGGGGGGAACACTGAAGCTTTCTTT
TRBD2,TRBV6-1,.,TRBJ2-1,CASTGLAGGAVGFF,TGTGCCAGCACCGGACTAGCGGGAGGAGCCGTCGGGTTCTTC
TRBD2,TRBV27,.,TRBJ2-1,CASSNLAGGPYNEQFF,TGTGCCAGCTCGAATCTAGCGGGGGGCCCCTACAATGAGCAGTTCTTC
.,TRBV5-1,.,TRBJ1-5,CASSLDPGENQPQHF,TGCGCCAGCAGCTTGGATCCAGGAGAAAATCAGCCCCAGCATTTT
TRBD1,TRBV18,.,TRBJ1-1,CASSPPGQGEAFF,TGTGCCAGCTCACCGCCGGGACAGGGCGAAGCTTTCTTT
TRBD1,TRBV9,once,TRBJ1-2,CASSAALQGLSYGYTF,TGTGCCAGCAGCGCCGCTTTACAGGGGCTTAGCTATGGCTACACCTTC
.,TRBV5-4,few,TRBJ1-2,CASSKGPGGYGYTF,TGTGCCAGCAGCAAGGGACCCGGGGGCTATGGCTACACCTTC
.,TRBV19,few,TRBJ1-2,CASKQSDGRSYTF,TGTGCCAGTAAGCAGTCGGACGGGAGGAGCTACACCTTC
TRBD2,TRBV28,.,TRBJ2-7,CASTPFHSGTYEQYF,TGTGCCAGCACACCCTTCCATAGCGGGACCTACGAGCAGTACTTC
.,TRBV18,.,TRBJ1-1,CASSPQGDTEAFF,TGTGCCAGCTCACCACAGGGAGACACTGAAGCTTTCTTT
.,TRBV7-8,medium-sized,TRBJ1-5,CASSFGLSHDQPQHF,TGTGCCAGCAGCTTCGGCCTTTCGCACGATCAGCCCCAGCATTTT
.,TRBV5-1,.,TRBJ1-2,CASSLVRETYGYTF,TGCGCCAGCAGCTTGGTGAGGGAGACCTATGGCTACACCTTC
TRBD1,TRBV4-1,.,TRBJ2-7,CASSNGQGTYEQYF,TGCGCCAGCAGCAACGGACAGGGAACCTACGAGCAGTACTTC
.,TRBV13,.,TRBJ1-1,CASSSRTVGQRGTEAFF,TGTGCCAGCAGCTCCCGAACGGTTGGACAGAGAGGAACTGAAGCTTTCTTT
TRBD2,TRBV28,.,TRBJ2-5,CASSSGTSLPQETQYF,TGTGCCAGCAGTTCCGGGACTAGCCTGCCACAAGAGACCCAGTACTTC
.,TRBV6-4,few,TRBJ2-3,CASVGADTQYF,TGTGCCAGCGTCGGGGCGGATACGCAGTATTTT
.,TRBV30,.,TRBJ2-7,CAWSQSPYEQYF,TGTGCCTGGAGCCAGAGCCCTTACGAGCAGTACTTC
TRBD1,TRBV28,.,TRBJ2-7,CASRFLDGQGPPYEQYF,TGTGCCAGCAGATTCCTCGATGGACAGGGTCCACCCTACGAGCAGTACTTC
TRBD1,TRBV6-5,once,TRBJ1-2,CASSSTGIGGGYTF,TGTGCCAGCAGTTCGACAGGGATAGGAGGTGGCTACACCTTC
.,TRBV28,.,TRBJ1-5,CASVSTGYNQPQHF,TGTGCCAGCGTCTCGACAGGTTACAATCAGCCCCAGCATTTT